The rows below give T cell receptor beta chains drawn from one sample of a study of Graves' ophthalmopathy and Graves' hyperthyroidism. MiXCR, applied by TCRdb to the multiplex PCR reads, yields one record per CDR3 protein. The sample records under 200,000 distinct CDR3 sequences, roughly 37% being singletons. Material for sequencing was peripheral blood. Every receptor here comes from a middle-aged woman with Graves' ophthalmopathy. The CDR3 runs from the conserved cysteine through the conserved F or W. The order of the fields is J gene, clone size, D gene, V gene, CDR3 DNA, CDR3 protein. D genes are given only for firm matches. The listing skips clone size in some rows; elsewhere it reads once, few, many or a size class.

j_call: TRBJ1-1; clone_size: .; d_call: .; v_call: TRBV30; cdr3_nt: TGTGCCTGGGAAGGACAGATGAACACTGAAGCTTTCTTT; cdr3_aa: CAWEGQMNTEAFF
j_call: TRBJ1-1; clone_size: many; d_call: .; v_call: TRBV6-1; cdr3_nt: TGTGCCAGCAGGGAGCAGGGGCTTAGCACTGAAGCTTTCTTT; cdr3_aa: CASREQGLSTEAFF
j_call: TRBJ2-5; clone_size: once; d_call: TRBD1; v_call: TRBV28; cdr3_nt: TGTGCCACGCTGCCCGGGACAGGGGGCGGGGAGACCCAGTACTTC; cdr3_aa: CATLPGTGGGETQYF
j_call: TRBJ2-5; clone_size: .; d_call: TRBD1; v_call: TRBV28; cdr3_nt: TGTGCCAGCAGTCCCCAGAGACAGGGCCAAGAGACCCAGTACTTC; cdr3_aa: CASSPQRQGQETQYF
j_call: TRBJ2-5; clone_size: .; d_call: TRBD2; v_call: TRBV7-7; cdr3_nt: TGTGCTAGCAGCCCCCAACCGACTAGCGGGGGACAAGAGACCCAGTACTTC; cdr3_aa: CASSPQPTSGGQETQYF
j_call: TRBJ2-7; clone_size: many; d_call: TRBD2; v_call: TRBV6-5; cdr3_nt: TGTGCCAGCACCGTCTCGGCGGGACTAGCGGTATACGAGCAGTACTTC; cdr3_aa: CASTVSAGLAVYEQYF
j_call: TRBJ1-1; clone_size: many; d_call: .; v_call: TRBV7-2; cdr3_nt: TGTGCCAGCAGCTTAGAGTTGAACACTGAAGCTTTCTTT; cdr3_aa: CASSLELNTEAFF
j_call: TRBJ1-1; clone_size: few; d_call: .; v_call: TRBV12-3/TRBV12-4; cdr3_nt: TGTGCCAGCAGTTTAGGGACGTTGAACACTGAAGCTTTCTTT; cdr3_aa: CASSLGTLNTEAFF
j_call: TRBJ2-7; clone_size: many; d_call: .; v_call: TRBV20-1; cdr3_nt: TGCAGTGCTAGAGATCGAGGAGGTTACGAGCAGTACTTC; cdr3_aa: CSARDRGGYEQYF
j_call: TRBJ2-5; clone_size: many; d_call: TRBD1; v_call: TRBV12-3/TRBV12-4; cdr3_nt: TGTGCCAGCAGTTTGCTCGGGACAGGGGAGACCCAGTACTTC; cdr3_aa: CASSLLGTGETQYF
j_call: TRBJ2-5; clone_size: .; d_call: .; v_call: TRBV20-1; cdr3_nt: TGCAGTGCTAGACCACACAAAGGACAAGAGACCCAGTACTTC; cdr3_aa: CSARPHKGQETQYF
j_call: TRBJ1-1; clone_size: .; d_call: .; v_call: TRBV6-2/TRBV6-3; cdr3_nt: TGTGCCAGCAGTTCTCCATCCGGACAAATGAACACTGAAGCTTTCTTT; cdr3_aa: CASSSPSGQMNTEAFF
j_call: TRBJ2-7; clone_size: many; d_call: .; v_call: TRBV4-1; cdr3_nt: TGCGCCAGCAGCCAAGTGGGGCTAGTTGGTTCGTACGAGCAGTACTTC; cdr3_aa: CASSQVGLVGSYEQYF
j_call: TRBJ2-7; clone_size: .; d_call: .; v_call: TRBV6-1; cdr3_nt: TGTGCCAGCAGTGCGGAACTGGGCGAGCAGTACTTC; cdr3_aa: CASSAELGEQYF
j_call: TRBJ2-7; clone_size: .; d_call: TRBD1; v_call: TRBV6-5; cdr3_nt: TGTGCCAGCAGTTACGTTCCTGGACAGGGGAATCACGAGCAGTACTTC; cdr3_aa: CASSYVPGQGNHEQYF
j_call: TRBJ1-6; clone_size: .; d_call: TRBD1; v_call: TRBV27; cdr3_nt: TGTGCCAGCAGTACCATCAACAGGGGCAGATCACCCCTCCACTTT; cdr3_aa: CASSTINRGRSPLHF
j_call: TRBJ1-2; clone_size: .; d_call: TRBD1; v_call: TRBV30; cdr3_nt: TGTGCCTGGAGTGGGACAGGGTCCTATGGCTACACCTTC; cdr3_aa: CAWSGTGSYGYTF